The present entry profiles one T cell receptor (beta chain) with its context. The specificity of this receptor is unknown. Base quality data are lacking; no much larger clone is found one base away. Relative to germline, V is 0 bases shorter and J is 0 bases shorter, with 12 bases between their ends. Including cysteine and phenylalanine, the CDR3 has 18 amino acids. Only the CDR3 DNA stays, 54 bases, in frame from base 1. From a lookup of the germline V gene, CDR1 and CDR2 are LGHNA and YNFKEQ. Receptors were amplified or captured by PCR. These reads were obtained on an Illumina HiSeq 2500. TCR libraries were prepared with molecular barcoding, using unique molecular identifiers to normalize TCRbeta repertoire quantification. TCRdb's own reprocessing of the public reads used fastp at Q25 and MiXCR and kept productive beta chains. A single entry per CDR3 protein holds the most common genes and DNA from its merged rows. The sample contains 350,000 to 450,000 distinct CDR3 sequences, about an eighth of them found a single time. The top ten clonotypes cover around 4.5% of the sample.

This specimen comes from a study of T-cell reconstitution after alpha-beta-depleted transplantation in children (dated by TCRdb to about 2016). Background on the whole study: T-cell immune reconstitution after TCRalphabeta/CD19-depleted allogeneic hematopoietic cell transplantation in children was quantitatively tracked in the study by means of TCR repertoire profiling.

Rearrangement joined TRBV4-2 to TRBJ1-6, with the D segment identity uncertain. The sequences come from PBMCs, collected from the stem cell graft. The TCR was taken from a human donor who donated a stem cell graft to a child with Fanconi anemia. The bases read TGTGCCAGCAGCCAAGATAGCGAGCGTAGCTCCTATAATTCACCCCTCCACTTT. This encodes CASSQDSERSSYNSPLHF.